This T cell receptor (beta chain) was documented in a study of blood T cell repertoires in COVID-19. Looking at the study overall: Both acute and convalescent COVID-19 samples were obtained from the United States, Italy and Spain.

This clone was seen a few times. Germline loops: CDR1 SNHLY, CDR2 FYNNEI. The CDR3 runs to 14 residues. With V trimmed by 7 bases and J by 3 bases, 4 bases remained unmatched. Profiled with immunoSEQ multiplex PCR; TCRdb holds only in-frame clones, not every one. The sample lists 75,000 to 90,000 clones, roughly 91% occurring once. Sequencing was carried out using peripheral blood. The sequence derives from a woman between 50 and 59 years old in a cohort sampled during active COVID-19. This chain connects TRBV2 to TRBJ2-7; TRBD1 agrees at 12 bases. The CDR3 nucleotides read TGTGCCAGCACCGGGACAGGGGGCATCTACGAGCAGTACTTC. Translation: CASTGTGGIYEQYF.